This T cell receptor (beta chain) came from a study of OX40 agonist ivuxolimab in advanced cancers. Turning to the study itself: The dose-escalation cohort was around 83% male, with a mean age of about 56 years, ranging about 20 to 79.

The assay was immunoSEQ multiplex PCR, and TCRdb's table has in-frame clones only and misses some. The table includes about 64,000 clones, roughly nine tenths detected once. This CDR3 spans 14 amino acids. CDR1 and CDR2 (germline): SGHDT, YYEEEE. Trimming pared 0 bases from V and 9 bases from J, leaving 10 bases between. Patients were excluded for autoimmune disease history or systemic immunosuppression. With baseline, cycle 4 day 1, and cycle 7 day 1 as timepoints, blood was sampled. Source: CD4+ or CD8+ T cells sorted from blood, taken in a trial of the OX40 agonist ivuxolimab. The sequence came from an adult with an advanced solid tumor such as melanoma, head and neck, liver or kidney cancer. The chain couples TRBV5-6 to TRBJ1-6; D remains unclear. In DNA form, the CDR3 reads TGTGCCAGCAGCTTGGAAGTCACTCGTTCACCCCTCCACTTT. Its protein is CASSLEVTRSPLHF.